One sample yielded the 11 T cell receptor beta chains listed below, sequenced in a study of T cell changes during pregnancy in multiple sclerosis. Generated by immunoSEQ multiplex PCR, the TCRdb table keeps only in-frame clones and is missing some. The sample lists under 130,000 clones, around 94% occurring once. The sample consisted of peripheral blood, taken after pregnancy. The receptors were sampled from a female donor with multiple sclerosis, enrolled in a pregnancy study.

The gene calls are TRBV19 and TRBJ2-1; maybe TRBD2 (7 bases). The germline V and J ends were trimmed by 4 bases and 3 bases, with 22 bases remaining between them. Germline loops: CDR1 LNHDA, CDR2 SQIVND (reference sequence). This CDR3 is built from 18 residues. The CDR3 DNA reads TGTGCCAGTAGTAGAGGGAGGGTTGGGGGGGGCAGCTACAATGAGCAGTTCTTC. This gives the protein CASSRGRVGGGSYNEQFF.

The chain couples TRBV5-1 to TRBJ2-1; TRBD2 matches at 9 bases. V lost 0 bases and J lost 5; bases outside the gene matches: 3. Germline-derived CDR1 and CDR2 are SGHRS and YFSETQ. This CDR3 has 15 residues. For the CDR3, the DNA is TGCGCCAGCAGCTTGGTTAGCGGGAGTAACAATGAGCAGTTCTTC. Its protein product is CASSLVSGSNNEQFF.

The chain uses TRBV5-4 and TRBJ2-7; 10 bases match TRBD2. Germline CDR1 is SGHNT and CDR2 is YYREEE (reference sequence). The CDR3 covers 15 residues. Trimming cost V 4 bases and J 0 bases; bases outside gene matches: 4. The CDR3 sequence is CASSAAGGFSYEQYF. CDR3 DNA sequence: TGTGCCAGCAGCGCAGCGGGGGGGTTCTCCTACGAGCAGTACTTC.

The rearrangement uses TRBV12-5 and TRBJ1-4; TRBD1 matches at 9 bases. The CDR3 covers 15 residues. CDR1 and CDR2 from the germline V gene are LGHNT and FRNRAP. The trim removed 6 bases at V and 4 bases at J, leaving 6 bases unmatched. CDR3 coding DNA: TGTGCTAGTGGACTACAGGGGGCTGGTAATGAAAAACTGTTTTTT. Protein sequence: CASGLQGAGNEKLFF. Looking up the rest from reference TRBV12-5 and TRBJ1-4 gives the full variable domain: DARVTQTPRHKVTEMGQEVTMRCQPILGHNTVFWYRQTMMQGLELLAYFRNRAPLDDSGMPKDRFSAEMPDATLATLKIQPSEPRDSAVYFCASGLQGAGNEKLFFGSGTQLSVL.

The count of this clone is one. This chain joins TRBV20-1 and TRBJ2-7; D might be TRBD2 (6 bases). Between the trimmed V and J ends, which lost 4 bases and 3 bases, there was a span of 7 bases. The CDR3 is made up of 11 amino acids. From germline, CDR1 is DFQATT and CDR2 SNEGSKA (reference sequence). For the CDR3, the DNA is TGCAGTGCTATGGGGGGCTACGAGCAGTACTTC. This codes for CSAMGGYEQYF.

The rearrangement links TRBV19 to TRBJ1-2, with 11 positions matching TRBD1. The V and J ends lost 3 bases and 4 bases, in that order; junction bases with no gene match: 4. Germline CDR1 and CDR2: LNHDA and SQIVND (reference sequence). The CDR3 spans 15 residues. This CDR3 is CASSISGTGGYGYTF. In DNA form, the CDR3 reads TGTGCCAGTAGTATCTCCGGGACAGGGGGCTATGGCTACACCTTC.

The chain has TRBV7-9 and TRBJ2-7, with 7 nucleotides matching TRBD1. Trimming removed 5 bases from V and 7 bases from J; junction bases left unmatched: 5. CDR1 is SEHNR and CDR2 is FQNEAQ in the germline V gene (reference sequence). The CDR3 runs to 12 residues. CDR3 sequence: CASSPTGVEQYF. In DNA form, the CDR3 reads TGTGCCAGCAGCCCTACAGGGGTAGAGCAGTACTTC.

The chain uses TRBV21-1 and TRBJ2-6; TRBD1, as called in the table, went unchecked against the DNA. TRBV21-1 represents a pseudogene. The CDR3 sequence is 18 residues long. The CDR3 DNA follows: TGTGCCAGCAGCAAAGGCCGACAGGGTGGCTCTGGGGCCAACGTCCTGACTTTC. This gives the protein CASSKGRQGGSGANVLTF.

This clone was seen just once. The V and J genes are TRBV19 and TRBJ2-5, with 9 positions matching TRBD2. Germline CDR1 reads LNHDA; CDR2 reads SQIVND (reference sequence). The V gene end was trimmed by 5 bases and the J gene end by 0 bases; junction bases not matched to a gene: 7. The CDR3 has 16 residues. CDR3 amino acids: CASSSGTSLNQETQYF. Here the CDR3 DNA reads TGTGCCAGTAGTTCAGGGACTAGCCTCAACCAAGAGACCCAGTACTTC.

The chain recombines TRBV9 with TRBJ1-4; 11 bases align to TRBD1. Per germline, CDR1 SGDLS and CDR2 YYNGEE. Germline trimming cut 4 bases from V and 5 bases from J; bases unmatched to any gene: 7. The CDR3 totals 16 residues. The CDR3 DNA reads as TGTGCCAGCAGCAAACGGACAGGGGGCCTCAATGAAAAACTGTTTTTT. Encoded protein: CASSKRTGGLNEKLFF. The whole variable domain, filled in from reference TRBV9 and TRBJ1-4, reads DSGVTQTPKHLITATGQRVTLRCSPRSGDLSVYWYQQSLDQGLQFLIQYYNGEERAKGNILERFSAQQFPDLHSELNLSSLELGDSALYFCASSKRTGGLNEKLFFGSGTQLSVL.

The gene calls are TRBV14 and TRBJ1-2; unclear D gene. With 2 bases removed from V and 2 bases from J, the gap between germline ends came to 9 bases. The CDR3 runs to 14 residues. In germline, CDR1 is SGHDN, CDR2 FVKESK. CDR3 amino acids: CASSQRGSNYGYTF. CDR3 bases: TGTGCCAGCAGCCAACGGGGATCCAACTATGGCTACACCTTC. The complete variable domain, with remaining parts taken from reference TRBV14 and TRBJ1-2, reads EAGVTQFPSHSVIEKGQTVTLRCDPISGHDNLYWYRRVMGKEIKFLLHFVKESKQDESGMPNNRFLAERTGGTYSTLKVQPAELEDSGVYFCASSQRGSNYGYTFGSGTRLTVV.